This entry describes one T cell receptor beta chain. Its antigen remains unidentified. When sampled, the donors appeared nominally healthy, though they likely had unrecorded immune exposures. The data belong to a study of cytomegalovirus exposure and HLA in healthy donors. As for the study in general: Out of 150 million to 200 million T cells, an earlier analysis found around 110 million unique TCR beta sequences in total. Assignment to the Caucasian-associated ancestry cluster applied to 75% to 85% of the roughly 400 genotyped donors.

From germline, CDR1 is LGHNT and CDR2 FRNRAP. CDR3 length equals 13 residues. Deletions cut 6 bases from V and 4 bases from J, with 10 bases between. Study-wide results and caveats: In a later analysis, HLA-associated beta chains showed higher expansion and lower generation probabilities than comparable chains.

The PCR was carried out with 60 Vbeta primers and 13 Jbeta primers. Generated by immunoSEQ multiplex PCR, the TCRdb table keeps only in-frame clones and is missing some. The sample holds about 95,000 clones; approximately 80% are singletons and the top ten take roughly 4%. The chain joins TRBV12-5 to TRBJ2-1, with a tentative D call TRBD1 (6 bases). The sample consisted of PBMCs. The clonotype originates from a woman aged 40-49 years in good health and CMV-seropositive. CDR3 in amino acids: CASGPTGYNEQFF. The CDR3 DNA sequence: TGTGCTAGTGGCCCCACAGGGTACAATGAGCAGTTCTTC.